This T cell receptor beta chain was observed in a study of human T cells and chemical hapten exposure. The library attached unique molecular identifiers to individual cDNA molecules. TCRdb reprocessed the RACE reads with MiXCR, giving one entry per CDR3 protein. The table shows 200,000 to 300,000 distinct CDR3 sequences, with 8.6% occurring only once. Stated time point: pre-sensitization, week 0. Noted treatment: therapeutic diphenylcyclopropenone sensitization with weekly scalp DPC. The V gene lost 6 bases and the J gene lost 4 bases, with 22 bases spanning the gap. The germline CDR1 and CDR2 sequences are DFQATT and SNEGSKA (reference sequence). The length of the CDR3 is 16 residues.

Source: whole blood, taken in connection with sensitization to the hapten diphenylcyclopropenone (DPC). This sequence joins TRBV20-1 and TRBJ2-1; tentative D call: TRBD1 (7 bases). The clonotype was recovered from a woman aged 40-49 years with alopecia areata. Some clones in this sample may be carry-over from other donors' samples. The CDR3 DNA is TGCAGTGCCCGTGACAGGGCGGGGTTTCCTTACAATGAGCAGTTCTTC. It is translated as CSARDRAGFPYNEQFF.